These 20 T cell receptor beta chains share one sample of origin, sequenced in a study of glioma-infiltrating T cells. TCR alpha and beta CDR3 regions were amplified from RNA using iRepertoire nested multiplex PCR. Using its own MiXCR run on the multiplex PCR reads, TCRdb lists one record per CDR3 protein. This sample has some 10,000 distinct CDR3 sequences, with approximately 57% found just once. Sequencing used glioma tissue, nonneoplastic brain tissue, or PBMCs (not recorded which). These receptors were taken from a human donor with low-grade glioma or glioblastoma, undergoing nonglioma brain surgery, or in good health (not recorded which).

With regard to this clonotype: The DNA is omitted, as the CDR3 cannot be located on it reliably, and the CDR3 follows TCRdb's listing. The chain recombines TRBV4-1 with TRBJ2-7; TRBD1 was called by the table and not checked on the DNA. In germline, CDR1 is MGHRA, CDR2 YSYEKL. The CDR3 spans 16 residues, counting both ends. This CDR3 reads CASIQDSGQGIYEQYF.

This clonotype was picked up many times. J is TRBJ2-3 and V is TRBV29-1, with unresolved D. Germline CDR1 is SQVTM and CDR2 is ANQGSEA. The CDR3 loop spans 10 amino acids. The ends were cut back, 6 bases at V and 7 bases at J, with 8 bases in the middle. CDR3 DNA: TGCAGCGTAGGTGTGAATACGCAGTATTTT. Translated: CSVGVNTQYF.

The chain carries TRBV4-2 and TRBJ2-3; 10 positions match TRBD2. This CDR3 is 14 amino acids long. Germline lookup yields CDR1 LGHNA and CDR2 YNFKEQ. J was trimmed by 4 bases and V by 4 bases; bases with no gene match: 2. As DNA, the CDR3 is TGTGCCAGCAGCCCACTAGCGGGACCAGATACGCAGTATTTT. Translating it yields CASSPLAGPDTQYF.

This clonotype was seen at least ten times. The chain couples TRBV3-1 to TRBJ2-1, with D unclear. Trimming took off 6 bases at V and 10 bases at J, with 10 bases between the two ends. This CDR3 is built from 11 residues. Germline loops: CDR1 LGHDT, CDR2 YNNKEL (reference sequence). The CDR3, as DNA: TGTGCCAGCAGTCAAACAAGGGAGCAGTTCTTC. It is translated as CASSQTREQFF.

This clonotype has ten or more counts. The rearrangement joins TRBV29-1 to TRBJ2-1; 16 bases are shared with TRBD2. The ends lost 7 bases at V and 6 bases at J; junction bases unmatched: 12. Germline V lookup: CDR1 SQVTM, CDR2 ANQGSEA. CDR3 length: 17 amino acids. The CDR3 bases are TGCAGCGCAGGGACTAGCGGGAGGGCCCAGACAATCAATGAGCAGTTCTTC. This codes for CSAGTSGRAQTINEQFF.

As regards this clonotype: Given a much more abundant clone one base away, this may be a read error. V is TRBV5-6 and J is TRBJ2-3; D is undetermined. CDR3 length: 14 amino acids. Germline-derived CDR1 and CDR2 are SGHDT and YYEEEE. V was clipped by 4 bases and J by 6 bases, with 15 bases between them. CDR3 DNA: TGTGCCAGCAGCCTATGGACCACCCCGGATACGCAGTATTTT. Translating it yields CASSLWTTPDTQYF.

The chain has TRBV28 and TRBJ2-7; possible D gene TRBD2, 6 bases. This CDR3 has 15 residues. The V end lost 6 bases, the J end lost 4 bases, and 19 bases lay between the germline ends. Germline CDR1 is MDHEN and CDR2 is SYDVKM. The CDR3 loop is CASSLLGGQLYEQYF. CDR3 in DNA: TGTGCCAGCAGCCTATTAGGAGGGCAATTGTACGAGCAGTACTTC.

For this clonotype: Relative to the germline gene, one junction end is altered; a read error may explain this. The chain combines TRBV3-1 with TRBJ1-5, with unresolved D. This CDR3 contains 13 residues. Germline CDR1 LGHDT, CDR2 YNNKEL (reference sequence). The CDR3 loop is CTSSEDLTQPQHF. The DNA for the CDR3 is TGTACCAGCAGCGAGGATTTGACTCAGCCCCAGCATTTT. The full variable domain, rest sourced from reference TRBV3-1 and TRBJ1-5, is DTAVSQTPKYLVTQMGNDKSIKCEQNLGHDTMYWYKQDSKKFLKIMFSYNNKELIINETVPNRFSPKSPDKAHLNLHINSLELGDSAVYFCTSSEDLTQPQHFGDGTRLSIL.

V usage is TRBV25-1 and J usage is TRBJ2-2; D is possibly TRBD2 (5 bases). Germline V gene data show CDR1 as MGHDK and CDR2 as SYGVNS. The CDR3 loop spans 12 amino acids. The V and J ends lost 7 bases and 10 bases respectively, with 13 bases between them. The CDR3 loop reads CASTGGYSELFF. The CDR3 coding sequence is TGTGCCAGCACGGGCGGGTACTCGGAGCTGTTTTTT. Full variable domain (missing parts from reference TRBV25-1 and TRBJ2-2): EADIYQTPRYLVIGTGKKITLECSQTMGHDKMYWYQQDPGMELHLIHYSYGVNSTEKGDLSSESTVSRIRTEHFPLTLESARPSHTSQYLCASTGGYSELFFGEGSRLTVL.

This clonotype qualifies as medium-sized (0.01 to 0.1%). This sequence joins TRBV7-9 and TRBJ2-2, with TRBD2 matching over 7 bases. CDR3 length: 12 amino acids. CDR1 is SEHNR, CDR2 FQNEAQ, per germline (reference sequence). Germline trimming cut 11 bases from V and 6 bases from J; bases unmatched to any gene: 6. The CDR3 sequence is CAGLEDPGELFF. The DNA for the CDR3 is TGTGCCGGACTAGAGGACCCCGGGGAGCTGTTTTTT.

This clonotype appeared many times. CDR3 DNA sequence: TGTGCCAGCTTGATTCCGGGACAGGGGGCCGGGGAGCTGTTTTTT. It encodes CASLIPGQGAGELFF. V is TRBV11-2 and J is TRBJ2-2, with TRBD1 matching 11 bases. Germline V gives CDR1 SGHAT, CDR2 FQNNGV. The CDR3 totals 15 residues. The V gene end was trimmed by 8 bases and the J gene end by 6 bases; junction bases not matched to a gene: 8.

This clonotype was picked up one time. With a much larger clone just one base away, this may be a read error. The genes are TRBV29-1 and TRBJ2-5; TRBD2 might be the D (6 bases). Germline values: CDR1 SQVTM, CDR2 ANQGSEA. The CDR3 runs 15 residues. V lost 7 bases and J 0 bases, leaving 18 bases between the germline ends. For the CDR3, the DNA is TGCAGCGATGCAGGCGGCGGGGCGGACCAAGAGACCCAGTACTTC. Translated: CSDAGGGADQETQYF. The entire variable domain, with the rest obtained from reference TRBV29-1 and TRBJ2-5, is as follows: SAVISQKPSRDICQRGTSLTIQCQVDSQVTMMFWYRQQPGQSLTLIATANQGSEATYESGFVIDKFPISRPNLTFSTLTVSNMSPEDSSIYLCSDAGGGADQETQYFGPGTRLLVL.

Concerning this clonotype itself: A junction end diverges from the germline sequence, so it may reflect a read error. The chain is built from TRBV28 and TRBJ2-3; D possibly corresponds to TRBD2 (5 bases). This CDR3 comprises 16 residues. Looked up from germline, CDR1 is MDHEN and CDR2 is SYDVKM. CDR3 loop: CASSLSCGFASDTQYF. In DNA form, the CDR3 reads TGTGCCAGCAGTTTATCTTGCGGGTTCGCATCGGATACTCAGTATTTT. Full variable domain (missing parts from reference TRBV28 and TRBJ2-3): DVKVTQSSRYLVKRTGEKVFLECVQDMDHENMFWYRQDPGLGLRLIYFSYDVKMKEKGDIPEGYSVSREKKERFSLILESASTNQTSMYLCASSLSCGFASDTQYFGPGTRLTVL.

The rearrangement uses TRBV6-1 and TRBJ2-7; maybe TRBD2 (6 bases). CDR1 and CDR2 from the germline V gene are MNHNS and SASEGT. Trimming removed 5 bases from V and 0 bases from J, with 26 bases in between. The CDR3 loop spans 19 amino acids. CDR3 region: CASSPTTSWSSPSSYEQYF. The CDR3 bases are TGTGCCAGCAGTCCAACTACTAGCTGGTCTTCCCCCAGCTCCTACGAGCAGTACTTC.

The chain uses TRBV28 and TRBJ1-1; 8 bases agree with TRBD1. V shed 2 bases, J shed 3 bases, and the junction held 2 bases outside the gene matches. The CDR3 extends over 14 amino acids. CDR1 and CDR2 (germline): MDHEN, SYDVKM. CDR3 coding DNA: TGTGCCAGCAGTTTAGGACAGGGACACACTGAAGCTTTCTTT. Its protein is CASSLGQGHTEAFF.

Points on this clonotype: At one boundary the junction diverges from the germline segment, which might be a read error. V is TRBV29-1 and J is TRBJ2-4; D tentatively reads TRBD1 or TRBD2 (5 bases each). From germline, CDR1 is SQVTM and CDR2 ANQGSEA. This CDR3 region has 13 residues. The CDR3 region is CRVEGRGKNIQYF. The CDR3 nucleotides read TGCAGGGTTGAGGGACGGGGCAAAAACATTCAGTACTTC.

As for this clonotype: An end of the junction does not agree with germline; a read error may underlie this. The chain uses TRBV11-2 and TRBJ1-1, with D perhaps matching TRBD1 (5 bases). CDR3 length: 14 residues. From germline, CDR1 is SGHAT and CDR2 FQNNGV. CDR3 loop: CASSLAQRGREALF. The CDR3 nucleotides are TGTGCCAGCAGCTTAGCGCAGAGGGGCAGGGAAGCTTTATTT.

Turning to this clonotype: Relative to the germline gene, one junction end is altered; a read error may explain this. The V and J genes are TRBV12-3 or TRBV12-4 and TRBJ2-5; 8 nucleotides align to TRBD2. The CDR3 extends over 15 amino acids. The CDR3 reads CARSWAGGYQETQYF. The CDR3 coding sequence is TGTGCCAGAAGTTGGGCGGGAGGATACCAAGAGACCCAGTACTTC.

This clonotype was seen ten or more times. The chain carries TRBV2 and TRBJ2-1; 9 bases align to TRBD2. Per germline, CDR1 SNHLY and CDR2 FYNNEI. V shed 3 bases and J 1 base; nucleotides not matched to a gene: 19. This CDR3 is 21 amino acids long. This chain's CDR3 is CASSETLAGAFSGASYNEQFF. In DNA, the CDR3 is TGTGCCAGCAGTGAGACTTTAGCGGGAGCCTTCTCAGGGGCTTCCTACAATGAGCAGTTCTTC.

The chain employs TRBV2 and TRBJ1-2, with 7 bases matching TRBD1. Germline values: CDR1 SNHLY, CDR2 FYNNEI. The V gene end was trimmed by 9 bases and the J gene end by 2 bases; junction bases not matched to a gene: 6. The CDR3 extends over 13 amino acids. CDR3 nucleotides: TGTGCCAGGAGAGAGACAGGGAACTATGGCTACACCTTC. This translates into CARRETGNYGYTF.